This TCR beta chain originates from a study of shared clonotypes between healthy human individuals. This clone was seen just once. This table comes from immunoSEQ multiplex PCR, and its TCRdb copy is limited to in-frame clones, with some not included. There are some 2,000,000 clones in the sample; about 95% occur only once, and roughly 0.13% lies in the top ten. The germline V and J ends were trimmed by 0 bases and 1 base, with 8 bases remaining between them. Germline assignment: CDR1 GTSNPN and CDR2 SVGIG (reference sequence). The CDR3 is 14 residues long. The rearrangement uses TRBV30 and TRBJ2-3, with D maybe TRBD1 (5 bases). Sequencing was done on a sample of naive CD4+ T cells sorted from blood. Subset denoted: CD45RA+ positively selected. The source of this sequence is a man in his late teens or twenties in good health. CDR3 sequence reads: CAWSVGQGTDTQYF. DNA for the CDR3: TGTGCCTGGAGTGTGGGGCAGGGCACAGATACGCAGTATTTT.